This T cell receptor beta chain was captured in a study of T cells in Graves' hyperthyroidism and ophthalmopathy. This clonotype was counted at least ten times. Its antigen is currently unknown. The junction and the germline gene differ at one end; a read error may be behind it. The investigators amplified TCR beta CDR3 regions from RNA transcripts. The HTBI primer set served for first-round RT-PCR of the TCR CDR3. MiXCR, run by TCRdb on the multiplex PCR reads, gives a single entry per CDR3 protein. The repertoire includes approximately 380,000 distinct CDR3 sequences, over 15% of them detected once, and 3.7% sits in the top ten. The CDR3 runs to 17 residues. The germline gives CDR1 MGHRA, CDR2 YSYEKL. Lactation, pregnancy, other autoimmune disease or uncontrolled infection excluded patients. Diagnoses rested on clinical symptoms, serum thyroxine and TRAb, thyroid ultrasound and orbital computed tomography.

The study, taken as a whole, reports: The blood repertoire included most of the expanded thyroid clonotypes above 0.001.

The gene calls are TRBV4-1 and TRBJ2-7, with TRBD2 as a possible D gene (5 bases). This receptor was obtained from a woman between 18 and 29 years old with Graves' hyperthyroidism. Sequencing used blood. The CDR3 loop is CASTQVDVGSAEGEQYF. The CDR3 DNA sequence: TGCGCCAGCACCCAAGTTGATGTGGGGAGCGCCGAGGGCGAGCAGTACTTC.